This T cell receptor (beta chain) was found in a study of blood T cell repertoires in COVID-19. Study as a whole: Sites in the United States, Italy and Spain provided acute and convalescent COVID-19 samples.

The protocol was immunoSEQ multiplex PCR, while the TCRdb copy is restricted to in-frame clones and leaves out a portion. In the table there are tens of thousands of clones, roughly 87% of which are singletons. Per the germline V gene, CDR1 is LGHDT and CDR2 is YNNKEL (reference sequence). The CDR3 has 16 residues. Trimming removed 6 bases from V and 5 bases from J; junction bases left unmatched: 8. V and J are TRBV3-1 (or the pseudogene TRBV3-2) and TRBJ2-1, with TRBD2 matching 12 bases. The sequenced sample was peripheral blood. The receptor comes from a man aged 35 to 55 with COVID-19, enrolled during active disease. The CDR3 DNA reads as TGTGCCAGCAGTAACGGACTAGCGGGACTAAACAATGAGCAGTTCTTC. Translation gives CASSNGLAGLNNEQFF.